Below, 20 T cell receptor beta chains from the same sample are listed, as sequenced in a study of blood T cell repertoires in COVID-19. Profiling relied on immunoSEQ multiplex PCR, and the TCRdb table lists in-frame clones only, not all of them. The sample shows 80,000 to 100,000 clones, 70% to 80% of them seen only once. The sample consisted of peripheral blood. These TCRs come from a man between 65 and 80 years old with acute or convalescent COVID-19.

The chain is built from TRBV19 and TRBJ2-3; TRBD2 might be the D (5 bases). The ends were cut back, 3 bases at V and 2 bases at J, with 9 bases in the middle. Germline CDR1 reads LNHDA; CDR2 reads SQIVND (reference sequence). This CDR3 has 14 amino acids. CDR3 nucleotide sequence: TGTGCCAGTAGTATGCCAGCGGTCACAGATACGCAGTATTTT. It codes for CASSMPAVTDTQYF.

CDR3: CASSFQDRLHGYTF. The DNA for the CDR3 is TGTGCCAGCAGCTTTCAGGACAGATTACATGGCTACACCTTC. The chain couples TRBV5-4 to TRBJ1-2; possibly TRBD1 for D (6 bases). Germline loops: CDR1 SGHNT, CDR2 YYREEE (reference sequence). Trimming took off 2 bases at V and 6 bases at J, with 14 bases between the two ends. The CDR3 is 14 amino acids.

The table lists this clone with a few counts. This rearrangement joins TRBV3-1 (or the pseudogene TRBV3-2) to TRBJ2-5, with 10 bases fitting TRBD2. The ends lost 2 bases at V and 2 bases at J; junction bases unmatched: 5. CDR3 length equals 16 residues. Germline V gives CDR1 LGHDT, CDR2 YNNKEL (reference sequence). The CDR3 sequence: CASSQRLAGVQETQYF. DNA of the CDR3: TGTGCCAGCAGCCAACGTCTAGCGGGGGTACAAGAGACCCAGTACTTC.

The chain couples TRBV7-2 to TRBJ2-3; 11 bases line up with TRBD2. CDR1 and CDR2 (germline): SGHTA, FQGNSA. This CDR3 contains 15 residues. Unmatched junction bases numbered 4, after V lost 1 base and J lost 7 bases. CDR3 nucleotide sequence: TGTGCCAGCAGCTTAGTAGCGGGAGGGCCAAATACGCAGTATTTT. This translates into CASSLVAGGPNTQYF.

As to this clone: At one of its ends the junction is not consistent with the germline gene, which may arise from a read error. The genes are TRBV7-7 and TRBJ2-5; no firm D call. Germline V lookup: CDR1 SSHAT, CDR2 FNYEAQ (reference sequence). The CDR3 consists of 13 residues. CDR3 sequence: CASSSNFQETQYF. The CDR3 nucleotides read TGTGCTAGCAGCTCTAACTTCCAAGAGACCCAGTACTTC.

This chain links TRBV15 with TRBJ2-1; TRBD1 agrees at 10 bases. The CDR3 length is 16 residues. V trimming: 3 bases; J trimming: 10 bases; junction bases outside the gene matches: 12. CDR1 LNHNV and CDR2 YYDKDF come from the germline V gene (reference sequence). The CDR3 coding sequence is TGTGCCACCAGCAGGCTTGGGACAGGGGTTTTGAGAGAGCAGTTCTTC. Translation gives CATSRLGTGVLREQFF. Drawing the rest from reference TRBV15 and TRBJ2-1, the complete variable domain is DAMVIQNPRYQVTQFGKPVTLSCSQTLNHNVMYWYQQKSSQAPKLLFHYYDKDFNNEADTPDNFQSRRPNTSFCFLDIRSPGLGDTAMYLCATSRLGTGVLREQFFGPGTRLTVL.

The chain has TRBV2 and TRBJ1-6; tentative D call: TRBD1 (6 bases). Trimming took off 8 bases at V and 9 bases at J, with 23 bases between the two ends. Looked up from germline, CDR1 is SNHLY and CDR2 is FYNNEI. This CDR3 spans 16 amino acids. CDR3 nucleotide sequence: TGTGCCAGCTTTCGCGGCTTTGTAGGGGGAAGTTCACCCCTCCACTTT. Residues: CASFRGFVGGSSPLHF.

There are many counts of this clone. CDR3 in amino acids: CATSRASGTGVGNQPQHF. In DNA form, the CDR3 reads TGTGCCACCAGCAGAGCCAGTGGGACAGGGGTAGGCAATCAGCCCCAGCATTTT. V is TRBV15 and J is TRBJ1-5; 10 bases fit TRBD1. Germline-derived CDR1 and CDR2 are LNHNV and YYDKDF (reference sequence). The CDR3 has 18 residues. J lost 2 bases, V lost 1 base, and 8 bases had no gene match.

The chain has TRBV30 and TRBJ2-2; TRBD1 matches at 9 bases. V gave up 1 base and J gave up 4 bases; unmatched junction bases: 1. Looked up from germline, CDR1 is GTSNPN and CDR2 is SVGIG (reference sequence). CDR3 size: 14 residues. As DNA, the CDR3 is TGTGCCTGGAGTGGACAGGGGGGCACCGGGGAGCTGTTTTTT. Residues: CAWSGQGGTGELFF.

Note on this clone: One end of the junction fails to match germline, which may point to a read error. The J gene is TRBJ2-7, the V gene TRBV6-6, with D perhaps TRBD2 (6 bases). This CDR3 comprises 12 residues. The germline gives CDR1 MNHNY, CDR2 SVGAGI (reference sequence). For the CDR3, the DNA is TGTGCCGGAGGGCTGAGCTCCTACAAGCAGTACTTC. Protein sequence: CAGGLSSYKQYF.

The sample holds one count of this clone. The CDR3 sequence is CASKPSGRTGYNEQFF. The DNA for the CDR3 is TGTGCCAGCAAACCTAGCGGGAGGACCGGATACAATGAGCAGTTCTTC. The chain employs TRBV28 and TRBJ2-1; 11 bases match TRBD2. There are 16 residues in the CDR3. Germline loops: CDR1 MDHEN, CDR2 SYDVKM. Unmatched junction bases numbered 9, after V lost 7 bases and J lost 4 bases.

The V and J genes are TRBV6-6 and TRBJ2-7, with 11 bases lining up with TRBD2. The CDR3 runs 15 residues. The germline gives CDR1 MNHNY, CDR2 SVGAGI (reference sequence). The V gene end was trimmed by 2 bases and the J gene end by 2 bases; junction bases not matched to a gene: 2. CDR3 sequence (DNA): TGTGCCAGCAGTTACGCGACTAGCGGGACCTACGAGCAGTACTTC. Translation: CASSYATSGTYEQYF.

V usage is TRBV4-2 and J usage is TRBJ2-1; 9 positions agree with TRBD2. The CDR3 has 15 amino acids. The germline V gene encodes CDR1 LGHNA and CDR2 YNFKEQ. The V segment lost 4 bases and the J segment 2 bases; nucleotides outside the gene matches: 3. CDR3 region: CASSPTSGAYNEQFF. CDR3 in DNA: TGTGCCAGCAGCCCGACTAGCGGAGCCTACAATGAGCAGTTCTTC.

This sequence joins TRBV7-9 and TRBJ2-3; 11 bases align to TRBD1. The germline V gene encodes CDR1 SEHNR and CDR2 FQNEAQ (reference sequence). Unmatched junction bases numbered 8, after V lost 5 bases and J lost 4 bases. CDR3 length equals 16 residues. This CDR3 reads CASSPRTGGTADTQYF. In DNA form, the CDR3 reads TGTGCCAGCAGCCCACGGACAGGGGGCACAGCAGATACGCAGTATTTT.

This chain connects TRBV12-3 or TRBV12-4 to TRBJ2-7; 8 nucleotides line up with TRBD1. This CDR3 region has 13 residues. The V and J ends lost 6 bases and 11 bases, in that order; junction bases with no gene match: 12. This CDR3 reads CASSPAEGQGEYF. The DNA of the CDR3 is TGTGCCAGCAGCCCAGCGGAAGGACAGGGAGAGTACTTC.

This rearrangement joins TRBV6-5 to TRBJ1-6; D possibly corresponds to TRBD1 (5 bases). Germline values: CDR1 MNHEY, CDR2 SVGAGI. The CDR3 covers 15 residues. V was shortened by 8 bases and J by 14 bases, with 25 bases between the two germline ends. CDR3 DNA sequence: TGTGCCAGCTCCTCAACCGAGACGGCAGGAGGGGCCCTCCACTTT. This translates into CASSSTETAGGALHF.

The V gene is TRBV6-5, the J gene TRBJ2-7; a possible D gene is TRBD2 (6 bases). The CDR3 loop spans 13 amino acids. The V end was cut by 7 bases, the J end by 6 bases, with 16 bases between. Per germline, CDR1 MNHEY and CDR2 SVGAGI. CDR3 sequence (DNA): TGTGCCAGCACCGGGGGTAGCTTGATCGAGCAGTACTTC. Its protein is CASTGGSLIEQYF.

The V and J genes are TRBV28 and TRBJ1-4, with D possibly TRBD1 on 5 matching bases. The CDR3 extends over 15 amino acids. Per germline, CDR1 MDHEN and CDR2 SYDVKM. Trimming removed 6 bases at V and 3 bases at J, with 14 bases between. The CDR3 DNA follows: TGTGCCAGCAGGATCCGGGGGGGAGCTAATGAAAAACTGTTTTTT. This codes for CASRIRGGANEKLFF. Supplemented by reference TRBV28 and TRBJ1-4, the full variable domain reads DVKVTQSSRYLVKRTGEKVFLECVQDMDHENMFWYRQDPGLGLRLIYFSYDVKMKEKGDIPEGYSVSREKKERFSLILESASTNQTSMYLCASRIRGGANEKLFFGSGTQLSVL.

On this clone: The same CDR3 can be traced to other DNA sequences in this sample. The chain is built from TRBV7-9 and TRBJ2-7, with 7 nucleotides matching TRBD1. Germline assignment: CDR1 SEHNR and CDR2 FQNEAQ (reference sequence). The V gene end was trimmed by 5 bases and the J gene end by 3 bases; junction bases not matched to a gene: 4. The CDR3 extends over 13 amino acids. Here the CDR3 reads CASSPGTVYEQYF. The DNA for the CDR3 is TGTGCCAGCAGCCCGGGGACAGTCTACGAGCAGTACTTC.

The V call is TRBV27, the J call TRBJ2-1, with D perhaps matching TRBD1 (5 bases). The V gene's germline CDR1 is MNHEY and CDR2 SMNVEV (reference sequence). The V end was cut by 5 bases, the J end by 6 bases, with 11 bases between. This CDR3 has 13 residues. The CDR3 loop is CASSRTFVNEQFF. DNA for the CDR3: TGTGCCAGCAGTCGGACATTCGTCAATGAGCAGTTCTTC.